This T cell receptor (beta chain) was sequenced for a study of cytomegalovirus exposure and HLA in healthy donors. Findings of the study overall: Rarity characterized most TCR sequences, yet some public TCRs appeared in many donors. Association with HLA alleles at 0.05 false discovery rate was found for 16,951 TCR beta sequences in a later analysis. A likely sequencing artifact accounted for one observed cluster of highly shared sequence variants.

Both 60 Vbeta primers and 13 Jbeta primers went into the PCR. TCRdb's table, derived via immunoSEQ multiplex PCR, lists solely in-frame clones and lacks some. The sample carries roughly 100,000 clones, roughly 73% recorded once. Worth noting for this clone: Its antigen remains unidentified.

Germline trimming cut 5 bases from V and 4 bases from J; bases unmatched to any gene: 6. This CDR3 spans 16 amino acids. Germline assignment: CDR1 LNHDA and CDR2 SQIVND (reference sequence). The specimen sequenced was PBMCs. The rearrangement joins TRBV19 to TRBJ2-1, with 12 bases matching TRBD2. This clonotype was sampled from a man in his forties in good health and CMV-seronegative. CDR3 in DNA: TGTGCCAGTAGTCTTCTAGCGGGGGGGCGGTACAATGAGCAGTTCTTC. Translation: CASSLLAGGRYNEQFF.